A single sample gave rise to the 2 T cell receptor beta chains below, sequenced in a study of OX40 agonist ivuxolimab in advanced cancers. Assay: immunoSEQ multiplex PCR; the TCRdb copy retains only in-frame clones and omits some. Of around 62,000 clones detected, approximately 90% appear once; the ten largest clones hold around 0.29%. The material sequenced was CD4+ or CD8+ T cells sorted from blood, taken in a trial of the OX40 agonist ivuxolimab. These receptors all stem from an adult with an advanced solid tumor such as melanoma, head and neck, liver or kidney cancer.

This chain joins TRBV4-2 and TRBJ2-3; 10 bases line up with TRBD2. J lost 2 bases, V lost 4 bases, and 6 bases had no gene match. Germline V gene sequence: CDR1 LGHNA, CDR2 YNFKEQ. There are 16 residues in the CDR3. DNA of the CDR3: TGTGCCAGCAGCCCGCTAGCGGGAGATATCACAGATACGCAGTATTTT. Protein sequence: CASSPLAGDITDTQYF.

This clone was detected only a few times. This chain connects TRBV10-3 to TRBJ2-7; perhaps TRBD2 as D (6 bases). V was cut by 3 bases and J by 3 bases, with 18 bases left in between. Germline-derived CDR1 and CDR2 are ENHRY and SYGVKD. CDR3 length: 16 residues. The CDR3 coding sequence is TGTGCCATCAGTGAAGGGGTAGCGGAGAGCCTCTACGAGCAGTACTTC. Protein sequence: CAISEGVAESLYEQYF.